This TCR beta chain was identified during a study of blood T cell repertoires in COVID-19 (dated by TCRdb to the early 2020s). Context from the whole study: Samples covering the acute and convalescent phases of COVID-19 were provided by collaborators in the United States, Italy and Spain. The samples were drawn from the first 160 participants of the ongoing ImmuneRACE study and from 1,254 subjects provided by 6 global collaborators. A freely available public database, intended as a resource for researchers studying the immune response to SARS-CoV-2, is where the repertoires were released. Where available, HLA class I and class II types were taken from metadata supplied by the sample provider and were not determined by assay-based typing. The material from the prospective study consisted of cDNA or gDNA derived from T cells, B-cell-depleted T cells, or PBMCs. Nearly every sample came with metadata listing a de-identified subject ID, COVID-19 status, age in years and sex. The dataset comprised deeply sampled blood TCRbeta repertoires from subjects exposed to, actively infected with, or recovered from COVID-19.

Note on this clone: Its antigen remains undetermined. No quality values exist for individual bases; no much larger clone is one base distant.

TCRbeta CDR3 regions were amplified from genomic DNA using the immunoSEQ Assay, a bias-controlled multiplex PCR. In the paper's pipeline: The number of nucleated cells in each sample was estimated from the amplification of reference gene primers within the assay. To quantify the absolute abundance of each unique TCRbeta CDR3 rearrangement, sequence reads were collapsed and filtered. For each sample, productive Simpson clonality was calculated as the square root of Simpson's diversity index over productive rearrangements. TCRdb provides this immuneACCESS table in a form limited to in-frame rearrangements. Some clones are lacking; in checked studies, under half of them reflect an unresolved V gene, and why the rest are absent is not known. For V, J and clone size, that table is used; D and trimming come from the DNA. Present in this sample are about 42,000 clones, approximately 81% of which were seen just once. About 13% of the sample goes to the ten largest clones.

Summary of the overall study and its limitations: Clinical and demographic metadata were provided uncurated, with the amount varying by source and participant.

V gives up 4 bases and J gives up 3 bases, and the segment between their germline ends measures 7 bases. The germline V gene (reference sequence) supplies CDR1 LGHDT and CDR2 YNNKEL. The CDR3 covers 13 residues, taking in both the cysteine and the phenylalanine. Only the CDR3 portion is preserved as DNA: 39 bases, with reading frame beginning at the first base. Whole blood was collected in K2EDTA tubes by collaborating institutions according to the institutions' own protocols. Collaborator samples were shipped for TCRbeta analysis as frozen whole blood, isolated PBMCs, or DNA extracted from either sample type.

Source material: peripheral blood. The TCR originated in a woman in her sixties or seventies in a cohort sampled during active COVID-19. This sequence uses TRBV3-1 (or the pseudogene TRBV3-2) and TRBJ1-5; the best D guess is TRBD1, with 6 bases matching. The CDR3 reads CASSRDTNQPQHF. The DNA reads as follows: TGTGCCAGCAGCCGGGACACCAATCAGCCCCAGCATTTT.